What follows are 21 T cell receptor beta chains derived from one specimen sequenced in a study of T-cell memory formation after mild COVID-19. TCRdb re-called the 5' RACE reads with MiXCR, one entry per CDR3 protein. The repertoire holds some 490,000 distinct CDR3 sequences, with 15% to 20% as singletons. The sample taken for sequencing was PBMCs or a T cell subset sorted from them (not recorded which). The receptors shown here come from an adult woman who had mild COVID-19 (a few samples of this study predate the infection). Cell type and time point are not known.

The chain is built from TRBV20-1 and TRBJ2-4; D perhaps matches TRBD2 (6 bases). The CDR3 contains 13 residues. CDR1 DFQATT and CDR2 SNEGSKA come from the germline V gene (reference sequence). The V gene lost 3 bases and the J gene lost 9 bases, with 15 bases spanning the gap. The CDR3, as DNA: TGCAGTGCTAGCGACACCCACGGGGGCATTCAGTACTTC. It specifies CSASDTHGGIQYF.

The V call is TRBV7-9, the J call TRBJ1-5, with 10 bases lining up with TRBD1. V was clipped by 1 base and J by 3 bases; unmatched bases: 6. Germline CDR1 and CDR2: SEHNR and FQNEAQ (reference sequence). The CDR3 totals 17 residues. The CDR3 DNA follows: TGTGCCAGCAGCTTAGGCGGGGGGACAGGGGTCAATCAGCCCCAGCATTTT. As protein: CASSLGGGTGVNQPQHF.

This chain connects TRBV5-1 to TRBJ2-5, with 9 nucleotides matching TRBD2. This CDR3 spans 16 amino acids. V lost 0 bases, J lost 0 bases, and 3 bases stayed unmatched. In germline, CDR1 is SGHRS, CDR2 YFSETQ. The CDR3: CASSLVPSGNQETQYF. The CDR3 nucleotides are TGCGCCAGCAGCTTGGTACCTAGCGGGAACCAAGAGACCCAGTACTTC.

This clonotype was seen a few times. CDR3 in DNA: TGTGCCAGCAGTTACTCACTGAAGAACACTGAAGCTTTCTTT. It specifies CASSYSLKNTEAFF. This chain joins TRBV6-2 or TRBV6-3 and TRBJ1-1; D call uncertain. Germline lookup yields CDR1 MNHEY and CDR2 SVGEGT. Trimming left V 0 bases short and J 1 base short, with 6 bases between. The CDR3 has 14 amino acids.

The rearrangement uses TRBV12-3 or TRBV12-4 and TRBJ1-1; D not resolved. This CDR3 has 15 amino acids. The V and J ends lost 2 bases and 0 bases respectively, with 10 bases between them. For the CDR3, the DNA is TGTGCCAGCAGTTTAAAGGTGTATTTGAACACTGAAGCTTTCTTT. Translated, it gives CASSLKVYLNTEAFF.

This clonotype came up a few times. This chain connects TRBV18 to TRBJ2-7, with D possibly TRBD2 on 5 matching bases. Germline values: CDR1 KGHSH, CDR2 LQKENI. The CDR3 length is 14 residues. Trimming pared 3 bases from V and 5 bases from J, leaving 14 bases between. CDR3 DNA: TGTGCCAGCTCACCCGGATTAGCGAGCGACGAGCAGTACTTC. It translates to CASSPGLASDEQYF.

The rearrangement joins TRBV24-1 to TRBJ2-1; perhaps TRBD2 as D (6 bases). The V gene lost 9 bases and the J gene lost 4 bases, with 18 bases spanning the gap. The CDR3 is 15 residues long. CDR1 and CDR2 from the germline V gene are KGHDR and SFDVKD. CDR3 in amino acids: CATPSCSGPYNEQFF. CDR3 DNA: TGTGCCACCCCCTCCTGCAGCGGGCCTTACAATGAGCAGTTCTTC.

The CDR3 reads CASSQAVGGGYEQYF. The CDR3 region has the DNA TGCGCCAGCAGCCAAGCAGTCGGGGGGGGCTACGAGCAGTACTTC. The chain links TRBV4-3 to TRBJ2-7; the match to TRBD2 covers 8 bases. Germline values: CDR1 LGHNA, CDR2 YSLEER. This CDR3 has 15 amino acids. After removal of 1 base from V and 3 bases from J, the junction contained 5 bases not matched to a gene.

This clonotype was seen at least ten times. This sequence joins TRBV6-2 or TRBV6-3 and TRBJ2-1; 11 positions agree with TRBD2. The CDR3 has 16 residues. Germline trimming cut 5 bases from V and 7 bases from J; bases unmatched to any gene: 10. Germline V gene lookup returns CDR1 MNHEY and CDR2 SVGEGT. DNA of the CDR3: TGTGCCAGCAGTCCCCAGACTAGCGGGGATATGAATGAGCAGTTCTTC. This translates into CASSPQTSGDMNEQFF.

This clonotype has ten or more counts. The chain joins TRBV24-1 to TRBJ1-3; the D gene is possibly TRBD1 (5 bases). This CDR3 region has 16 residues. CDR1 is KGHDR, CDR2 SFDVKD, per germline. The V end was cut by 4 bases, the J end by 1 base, with 13 bases between. The CDR3 region is CATSDSGTVSGNTIYF. CDR3 bases: TGTGCCACCAGTGACTCCGGGACGGTTTCTGGAAACACCATATATTTT.

This clonotype was counted only a few times. The chain has TRBV11-1 and TRBJ2-1; TRBD2 matches 11 bases. Germline V gives CDR1 SGHAT, CDR2 FQDESV (reference sequence). With 4 bases clipped from V and 7 bases from J, the junction kept 6 bases outside the gene matches. The CDR3 loop spans 15 amino acids. The chain's CDR3 is CASSYTSGGQNEQFF. CDR3 DNA sequence: TGTGCCAGCAGCTATACTAGCGGGGGCCAGAATGAGCAGTTCTTC.

This clonotype has just a few counts. This rearrangement joins TRBV4-2 to TRBJ2-3, with D perhaps assigned TRBD1 or TRBD2 (6 bases each). The length of the CDR3 is 15 residues. Per the germline V gene, CDR1 is LGHNA and CDR2 is YNFKEQ. V was shortened by 4 bases and J by 0 bases, with 11 bases between the two germline ends. CDR3 region: CASSPNGGSTDTQYF. As DNA, the CDR3 is TGTGCCAGCAGCCCAAACGGGGGCAGCACAGATACGCAGTATTTT.

This clonotype was counted only a few times. The chain carries TRBV9 and TRBJ2-3; 10 bases map to TRBD2. CDR1 is SGDLS and CDR2 is YYNGEE in the germline V gene. The CDR3 contains 15 residues. V shed 3 bases, J shed 3 bases, and the junction held 4 bases outside the gene matches. The CDR3 reads CASSGSGGVTDTQYF. CDR3 coding DNA: TGTGCCAGCAGCGGGAGCGGGGGGGTGACAGATACGCAGTATTTT. The variable domain in full, with the rest retrieved from reference TRBV9 and TRBJ2-3, is DSGVTQTPKHLITATGQRVTLRCSPRSGDLSVYWYQQSLDQGLQFLIQYYNGEERAKGNILERFSAQQFPDLHSELNLSSLELGDSALYFCASSGSGGVTDTQYFGPGTRLTVL.

The J gene is TRBJ1-1, the V gene TRBV11-2; tentatively, D is TRBD1 (6 bases). The CDR3 contains 15 residues. V was cut by 1 base and J by 11 bases, with 20 bases left in between. Germline V lookup: CDR1 SGHAT, CDR2 FQNNGV. CDR3 sequence reads: CASSLVIRQRGGAFF. Here the CDR3 DNA reads TGTGCCAGCAGCTTAGTGATCAGGCAACGTGGGGGCGCTTTCTTT.

This clonotype turned up a few times. The gene calls are TRBV5-1 and TRBJ1-2, with 9 bases that match TRBD1. V shed 3 bases and J 3 bases; nucleotides not matched to a gene: 3. Germline V gene sequence: CDR1 SGHRS, CDR2 YFSETQ. This CDR3 is built from 14 residues. The CDR3 DNA is TGCGCCAGCAGCTGGGACAGGGCCGACTATGGCTACACCTTC. Its protein product is CASSWDRADYGYTF.

This clonotype was seen more than once but under ten times. The V and J genes are TRBV20-1 and TRBJ2-3; 7 positions agree with TRBD2. The germline CDR1 and CDR2 sequences are DFQATT and SNEGSKA (reference sequence). The V segment lost 0 bases and the J segment 0 bases; nucleotides outside the gene matches: 15. The CDR3 spans 19 residues. The CDR3 loop reads CSARDGPLDSGASTDTQYF. The DNA of the CDR3 is TGCAGTGCTAGAGATGGACCCCTCGACAGCGGGGCTAGCACAGATACGCAGTATTTT.

CDR3 coding DNA: TGCAGTCCTCCCAGTGGACACAACTATGGCTACACCTTC. It translates to CSPPSGHNYGYTF. This chain links TRBV20-1 with TRBJ1-2; D is perhaps TRBD1 (5 bases). V dropped 8 bases and J dropped 2 bases, with 15 bases sitting between them. The CDR3 is made up of 13 amino acids. Germline V gives CDR1 DFQATT, CDR2 SNEGSKA (reference sequence).

This chain links TRBV7-9 with TRBJ2-1; the D is unclear. V was clipped by 2 bases and J by 6 bases, with 5 bases between them. Per the germline V gene, CDR1 is SEHNR and CDR2 is FQNEAQ (reference sequence). The CDR3 runs to 12 residues. The DNA of the CDR3 is TGTGCCAGCAGCTTATCCATCAATGAGCAGTTCTTC. This codes for CASSLSINEQFF. Full variable domain (remainder filled in from reference TRBV7-9 and TRBJ2-1): DTGVSQNPRHKITKRGQNVTFRCDPISEHNRLYWYRQTLGQGPEFLTYFQNEAQLEKSRLLSDRFSAERPKGSFSTLEIQRTEQGDSAMYLCASSLSINEQFFGPGTRLTVL.

This clonotype came up a few times. The J gene is TRBJ1-6, the V gene TRBV7-9; 10 positions match TRBD1. The CDR3 covers 17 residues. Germline V gives CDR1 SEHNR, CDR2 FQNEAQ (reference sequence). The V segment lost 6 bases and the J segment 9 bases; nucleotides outside the gene matches: 14. CDR3 sequence reads: CASRPESGTGASSPLHF. CDR3 nucleotide sequence: TGTGCCAGCAGACCCGAGAGCGGGACAGGGGCTAGTTCACCCCTCCACTTT.

This chain links TRBV6-5 with TRBJ2-2; tentatively, D is TRBD1 (6 bases). Germline CDR1 is MNHEY and CDR2 is SVGAGI. The CDR3 has 15 residues. Between the trimmed V and J ends, which lost 4 bases and 1 base, there was a span of 10 bases. The CDR3 bases are TGTGCCAGCAGTTCGACAGGATGGAACACCGGGGAGCTGTTTTTT. Encoded protein: CASSSTGWNTGELFF.

This clonotype was observed a handful of times. The chain joins TRBV7-9 to TRBJ2-3, with D unclear. CDR1 and CDR2 from the germline V gene are SEHNR and FQNEAQ (reference sequence). The CDR3 spans 12 residues. The germline V and J ends were trimmed by 6 bases and 5 bases, with 9 bases remaining between them. The CDR3 bases are TGTGCCAGCAGTCCTTACCAAGATACGCAGTATTTT. It specifies CASSPYQDTQYF.